One sample yielded the 13 T cell receptor beta chains listed below, sequenced in a study of OX40 agonist ivuxolimab in advanced cancers. Measured with immunoSEQ multiplex PCR; TCRdb has only the in-frame clones, and not every one. The data show 45,000 to 60,000 clones, 70% to 80% seen once. The starting material was CD4+ or CD8+ T cells sorted from blood, obtained in a trial of the OX40 agonist ivuxolimab. These receptors were collected from an adult with an advanced solid tumor such as melanoma, head and neck, liver or kidney cancer.

The chain uses TRBV6-5 and TRBJ2-2, with TRBD1 matching over 7 bases. The CDR3 loop spans 15 amino acids. The V gene's germline CDR1 is MNHEY and CDR2 SVGAGI. V shed 5 bases, J shed 4 bases, and the junction held 7 bases outside the gene matches. CDR3 region: CASSRQGASTGELFF. CDR3 coding DNA: TGTGCCAGCAGTCGACAGGGAGCCAGCACCGGGGAGCTGTTTTTT.

The chain carries TRBV7-2 and TRBJ2-4; D is tentatively TRBD1 or TRBD2 (5 bases each). The V gene lost 5 bases and the J gene lost 0 bases, with 23 bases spanning the gap. This CDR3 spans 19 amino acids. Per the germline V gene, CDR1 is SGHTA and CDR2 is FQGNSA. The CDR3 nucleotides are TGTGCCAGCAGCCCCCGCTCGGGGACGGGAAGACTAGCCAAAAACATTCAGTACTTC. It yields the protein CASSPRSGTGRLAKNIQYF.

This clone appeared once. The J gene is TRBJ2-5, the V gene TRBV5-1, with a possible D match to TRBD1 (5 bases). Germline lookup yields CDR1 SGHRS and CDR2 YFSETQ. The CDR3 has 14 amino acids. Trimming removed 1 base from V and 7 bases from J, with 14 bases in between. For the CDR3, the DNA is TGCGCCAGCAGCTTGTATGAGGCGGACACGACCCAGTACTTC. It encodes CASSLYEADTTQYF.

The chain employs TRBV6-5 and TRBJ2-7; no clear D. Germline CDR1 and CDR2: MNHEY and SVGAGI. The CDR3 totals 15 residues. Trimming left V 2 bases short and J 2 bases short, with 13 bases between. CDR3 sequence: CASSYRQIGTYEQYF. The CDR3 coding sequence is TGTGCCAGCAGTTACAGGCAGATTGGAACCTACGAGCAGTACTTC.

The CDR3 DNA sequence: TGTGCCAGCAGCTTAGCGGGACAGAACACTGAAGCTTTCTTT. Amino acids: CASSLAGQNTEAFF. The chain couples TRBV7-2 to TRBJ1-1; possibly TRBD1 for D (6 bases). The CDR3 is made up of 14 amino acids. The germline V gene encodes CDR1 SGHTA and CDR2 FQGNSA. Trimming removed 0 bases from V and 1 base from J, with 6 bases in between. The variable domain in full, with the rest retrieved from reference TRBV7-2 and TRBJ1-1, is GAGVSQSPSNKVTEKGKDVELRCDPISGHTALYWYRQSLGQGLEFLIYFQGNSAPDKSGLPSDRFSAERTGGSVSTLTIQRTQQEDSAVYLCASSLAGQNTEAFFGQGTRLTVV.

The J gene is TRBJ1-2, the V gene TRBV19; D is possibly TRBD1 (5 bases). Germline V lookup: CDR1 LNHDA, CDR2 SQIVND (reference sequence). The length of the CDR3 is 14 residues. With 4 bases removed from V and 7 bases from J, the gap between germline ends came to 16 bases. The DNA for the CDR3 is TGTGCCAGTAGTACTATCGGGACCCCGAGTGGCTACACCTTC. This gives the protein CASSTIGTPSGYTF.

The chain recombines TRBV4-3 with TRBJ2-2; possible D gene TRBD1, 7 bases. CDR1 is LGHNA, CDR2 YSLEER, per germline. The CDR3 covers 15 residues. Trimming removed 4 bases from V and 3 bases from J, with 12 bases in between. The CDR3 bases are TGCGCCAGCAGCCCAGGGGGGTTGTACACCGGGGAGCTGTTTTTT. Translating gives CASSPGGLYTGELFF.

V gene TRBV5-1 combines with J gene TRBJ2-7; a weak D match, TRBD1 (6 bases). Germline loops: CDR1 SGHRS, CDR2 YFSETQ. Trimming cost V 0 bases and J 7 bases, with 8 bases left between them. This CDR3 has 12 amino acids. DNA for the CDR3: TGCGCCAGCAGCTTGGGGCAGGGGGAGCAGTACTTC. Translated: CASSLGQGEQYF.

The chain employs TRBV28 and TRBJ1-6; TRBD1 agrees at 9 bases. The CDR3 sequence is 17 residues long. The V gene's germline CDR1 is MDHEN and CDR2 SYDVKM. V dropped 5 bases and J dropped 6; count of bases not matched to a gene: 11. The DNA for the CDR3 is TGTGCCAGCAGTCCTAAGACAGGGGGAGGGGTTAATTCACCCCTCCACTTT. The encoded protein is CASSPKTGGGVNSPLHF.

The chain couples TRBV9 to TRBJ2-7, with D uncertain. This CDR3 is built from 13 residues. Per the germline V gene, CDR1 is SGDLS and CDR2 is YYNGEE. V lost 1 base, J lost 3 bases, and 8 bases lay in between. The CDR3 DNA is TGTGCCAGCAGCGTAAACAACTTCTACGAGCAGTACTTC. This encodes CASSVNNFYEQYF.

This chain links TRBV4-3 with TRBJ2-5, with 11 bases matching TRBD2. Trimming at V came to 5 bases and at J to 3 bases, leaving 5 bases not matched to a gene. This CDR3 contains 15 residues. Germline loops: CDR1 LGHNA, CDR2 YSLEER. The CDR3 region is CASSVLAGGKETQYF. In DNA, the CDR3 is TGCGCCAGCAGCGTCCTAGCGGGGGGCAAAGAGACCCAGTACTTC.

The V and J genes are TRBV6-4 and TRBJ1-5, with a weak D call TRBD1 (5 bases). Between the trimmed V and J ends, which lost 4 bases and 7 bases, there was a span of 17 bases. This CDR3 spans 15 amino acids. Germline CDR1 is MRHNA and CDR2 is SNTAGT. CDR3 sequence (DNA): TGTGCCAGCAGTGTCGCGCAGGGATACGGACAGCCCCAGCATTTT. This codes for CASSVAQGYGQPQHF.

The V gene is TRBV7-7, the J gene TRBJ1-1, with D perhaps matching TRBD1 (5 bases). CDR1 and CDR2 (germline): SSHAT, FNYEAQ (reference sequence). V lost 4 bases and J 11 bases, leaving 17 bases between the germline ends. CDR3 length equals 13 residues. The CDR3 loop reads CASSSGQGGRAFF. For the CDR3, the DNA is TGTGCCAGCAGCTCAGGCCAGGGAGGGAGGGCTTTCTTT.